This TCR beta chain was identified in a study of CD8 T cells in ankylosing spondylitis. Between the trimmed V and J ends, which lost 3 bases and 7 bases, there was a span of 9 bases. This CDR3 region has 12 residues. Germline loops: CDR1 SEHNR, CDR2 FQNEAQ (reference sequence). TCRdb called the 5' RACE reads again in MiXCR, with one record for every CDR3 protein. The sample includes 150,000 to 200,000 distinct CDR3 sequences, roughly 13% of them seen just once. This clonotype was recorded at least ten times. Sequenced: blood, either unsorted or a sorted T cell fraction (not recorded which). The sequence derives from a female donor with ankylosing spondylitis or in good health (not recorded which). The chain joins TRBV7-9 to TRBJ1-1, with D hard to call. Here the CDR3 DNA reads TGTGCCAGCAGCTTCGGATCGGTTGAAGCTTTCTTT. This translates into CASSFGSVEAFF.